This T cell receptor (beta chain) was identified in a study of T cells after posttransplantation cyclophosphamide. Whole-study findings and limits: Skin or GI-infiltrating T cells shared few TRB sequences with blood.

The sample holds many counts of this clone. Its antigen is unidentified. TCRdb keeps only in-frame clones here, not all; method: immunoSEQ multiplex PCR. Listed for the sample are tens of thousands of clones, none seen a single time. CDR3 size: 14 residues. The germline V gene encodes CDR1 SGHRS and CDR2 YFSETQ. The V gene end was trimmed by 4 bases and the J gene end by 5 bases; junction bases not matched to a gene: 5. The sequencing input was PBMCs. The chain carries TRBV5-1 and TRBJ2-7; 11 bases agree with TRBD1. The source of this sequence is a woman aged 45 to 65 in good health and a related stem cell transplant donor. The CDR3 is CASSPGDRGNEQYF. The CDR3 coding sequence is TGCGCCAGCAGCCCCGGGGACAGGGGGAACGAGCAGTACTTC.